Below are 22 T cell receptor beta chains sequenced from a single sample in a study of T cell repertoires in cytomegalovirus infection. TCRdb used MiXCR to reprocess the reads, holding one entry per CDR3 protein. This table has approximately 730,000 distinct CDR3 sequences, 25% to 30% appearing once. These receptors have no known antigen. The starting material was cultured CD8+ T cells from PBMCs, obtained from culture after CMV antigen stimulation. The receptors here all came from a human donor in good health (CMV status not recorded). Some clones in this sample may be carry-over from other donors' samples.

This chain links TRBV14 with TRBJ1-1, with D unclear. Looked up from germline, CDR1 is SGHDN and CDR2 is FVKESK. The CDR3 totals 15 residues. V gave up 1 base and J gave up 4 bases, with 13 bases separating them. CDR3 amino acids: CASSQATEAFTEAFF. The CDR3 region has the DNA TGTGCCAGCAGCCAAGCAACGGAGGCATTCACTGAAGCTTTCTTT.

The chain combines TRBV7-9 with TRBJ1-1, with D tentatively TRBD1 (5 bases). Germline V CDR1 and CDR2: SEHNR, FQNEAQ (reference sequence). V lost 6 bases to trimming and J lost 0 bases, with 14 bases between them. The CDR3 spans 15 residues. The CDR3 DNA is TGTGCCAGCAGGCCCCAGGAGGGGTTGAACACTGAAGCTTTCTTT. Its translation is CASRPQEGLNTEAFF.

J is TRBJ1-5 and V is TRBV12-3 or TRBV12-4; D unclear. V was cut by 5 bases and J by 6 bases, with 14 bases left in between. This CDR3 comprises 14 residues. The CDR3 sequence: CASSAARFSQPQHF. CDR3 DNA: TGTGCCAGCAGTGCGGCGCGTTTTAGTCAGCCCCAGCATTTT.

This chain uses TRBV10-2 with TRBJ2-7; D call uncertain. The V end was cut by 3 bases, the J end by 4 bases, with 7 bases between. Per germline, CDR1 WSHSY and CDR2 SAAADI. The CDR3 runs to 12 residues. CDR3 sequence reads: CASSEIKYEQYF. In nucleotides, the CDR3 is TGCGCCAGCAGTGAAATAAAGTACGAGCAGTACTTC.

This clonotype was recorded at least ten times. V gene TRBV12-3 or TRBV12-4 combines with J gene TRBJ1-1; the match to TRBD1 covers 8 bases. The V and J ends lost 5 bases and 4 bases, in that order; junction bases with no gene match: 12. CDR3 length: 16 residues. The CDR3 sequence is CASSPRDRYLGTEAFF. The CDR3 nucleotides are TGTGCCAGCAGTCCCCGGGACAGGTATTTGGGCACTGAAGCTTTCTTT.

This clonotype occurred a few times. The genes are TRBV28 and TRBJ1-5, with unresolved D. Deletions cut 2 bases from V and 4 bases from J, with 12 bases between. CDR1 and CDR2 from the germline V gene are MDHEN and SYDVKM. The CDR3 extends over 15 amino acids. CDR3 nucleotide sequence: TGTGCCAGCAGTTTAATCGATGGGGATAATCAGCCCCAGCATTTT. Its translation is CASSLIDGDNQPQHF.

This clonotype came up a few times. The chain uses TRBV7-2 and TRBJ1-5, with 10 bases lining up with TRBD1. Per germline, CDR1 SGHTA and CDR2 FQGNSA. This CDR3 contains 15 residues. V trimming: 5 bases; J trimming: 7 bases; junction bases outside the gene matches: 8. DNA of the CDR3: TGTGCCAGCAGCCAAGACAGGGGGCCGTTCCAGCCCCAGCATTTT. Protein sequence: CASSQDRGPFQPQHF.

The V gene is TRBV2, the J gene TRBJ2-1; TRBD1 matches at 9 bases. Germline CDR1 is SNHLY and CDR2 is FYNNEI. Trimming removed 4 bases from V and 4 bases from J; junction bases left unmatched: 2. The CDR3 spans 14 residues. CDR3 residues: CASSGDRAYNEQFF. CDR3 coding DNA: TGTGCCAGCAGTGGGGACAGGGCTTACAATGAGCAGTTCTTC. The whole variable domain, remainder taken from reference TRBV2 and TRBJ2-1, is EPEVTQTPSHQVTQMGQEVILRCVPISNHLYFYWYRQILGQKVEFLVSFYNNEISEKSEIFDDQFSVERPDGSNFTLKIRSTKLEDSAMYFCASSGDRAYNEQFFGPGTRLTVL.

This clonotype appeared many times. This chain joins TRBV10-3 and TRBJ1-4, with D unresolved. Germline V gives CDR1 ENHRY, CDR2 SYGVKD. V lost 2 bases and J 7 bases, leaving 11 bases between the germline ends. This CDR3 comprises 14 residues. The CDR3 nucleotides are TGTGCCATCAGTGAGACGGGTCCTTCTGAAAAACTGTTTTTT. Translation: CAISETGPSEKLFF.

The gene calls are TRBV6-1 and TRBJ1-6, with D unresolved. V was clipped by 7 bases and J by 14 bases, with 21 bases between them. Germline V gene sequence: CDR1 MNHNS, CDR2 SASEGT. CDR3 length equals 14 residues. The DNA for the CDR3 is TGTGCCAGCATCAGACCCGGTCAGGAAATCACCCTCCACTTT. It encodes CASIRPGQEITLHF.

This clonotype was recorded a few times. This chain joins TRBV6-2 or TRBV6-3 and TRBJ2-6; D uncertain. V dropped 5 bases and J dropped 0 bases, with 14 bases sitting between them. Per the germline V gene, CDR1 is MNHEY and CDR2 is SVGEGT. There are 17 residues in the CDR3. CDR3 coding DNA: TGTGCCAGCAGTACCCCCGGGCCCGGCTCTGGGGCCAACGTCCTGACTTTC. This translates into CASSTPGPGSGANVLTF.

This clonotype was observed a handful of times. This chain uses TRBV6-5 with TRBJ1-2; D is uncertain. CDR1 MNHEY and CDR2 SVGAGI come from the germline V gene. The CDR3 contains 14 residues. The V end lost 0 bases, the J end lost 8 bases, and 13 bases lay between the germline ends. DNA of the CDR3: TGTGCCAGCAGTTACTCGACTGCTCTTTACGGCTACACCTTC. It codes for CASSYSTALYGYTF.

This clonotype was recorded only once. It is likely a read error, because the conserved phenylalanine at the end of the CDR3 is missing. The chain has TRBV6-5 and TRBJ1-2; TRBD1 might be the D (5 bases). This CDR3 comprises 16 residues. CDR1 is MNHEY, CDR2 SVGAGI, per germline. Trimming pared 2 bases from V and 4 bases from J, leaving 17 bases between. CDR3 coding DNA: TGTGCCAGCAGTTACCGCGGCAGGGCAGCAACCTATGGCTACACCTAC. It is translated as CASSYRGRAATYGYTY.

In its sample, this clonotype was seen many times. V usage is TRBV7-2 and J usage is TRBJ2-1, with D hard to call. The CDR3 covers 15 residues. Germline V gene data show CDR1 as SGHTA and CDR2 as FQGNSA. The V gene lost 1 base and the J gene lost 6 bases, with 13 bases spanning the gap. The chain's CDR3 is CASSLGPFPPNEQFF. CDR3 coding DNA: TGTGCCAGCAGCTTAGGCCCCTTTCCACCCAATGAGCAGTTCTTC.

The chain employs TRBV7-9 and TRBJ2-7; 8 nucleotides align to TRBD1. V shed 3 bases, J shed 6 bases, and the junction held 4 bases outside the gene matches. Germline V lookup: CDR1 SEHNR, CDR2 FQNEAQ (reference sequence). This CDR3 has 13 amino acids. The CDR3 is CASSFPGGIEQYV. The CDR3 nucleotides are TGTGCCAGCAGCTTCCCAGGGGGCATCGAGCAGTACGTC.

With respect to this clonotype: A much larger clone differs by one base, so this may be a read error. The chain carries TRBV7-2 and TRBJ2-7; 10 nucleotides agree with TRBD1. The junction had 24 bases not matched to a gene; V was cut back by 10 bases and J by 3 bases. This CDR3 is built from 19 residues. The germline gives CDR1 SGHTA, CDR2 FQGNSA. The CDR3 DNA follows: TGTGCCAACCCTCGCCGGGACAGGGGATTTCGGGTGTATGTCTACGAGCAGTACGTC. As protein: CANPRRDRGFRVYVYEQYV.

At least ten counts were recorded for this clonotype. One end of the junction fails to match germline, which may point to a read error. The chain employs TRBV4-1 and TRBJ1-2, with 9 bases that match TRBD1. Germline-derived CDR1 and CDR2 are MGHRA and YSYEKL. This CDR3 comprises 14 residues. The CDR3 nucleotides read TGTGCCAGCAGTCCCGGGACAGGGAGTTATGGCTACACCTTC. This translates into CASSPGTGSYGYTF.

This clonotype has a count of ten or more. The chain carries TRBV12-3 or TRBV12-4 and TRBJ2-1, with 9 bases fitting TRBD2. V lost 5 bases to trimming and J lost 3 bases; unmatched junction nucleotides: 8. The CDR3 totals 16 residues. This CDR3 is CASSPARGGHYNEQFF. CDR3 DNA sequence: TGTGCCAGCAGTCCTGCGCGGGGGGGCCACTACAATGAGCAGTTCTTC.

This clonotype occurred a few times. This chain joins TRBV13 and TRBJ1-3; the D gene is possibly TRBD1 (5 bases). This CDR3 contains 14 residues. The V and J ends lost 5 bases and 7 bases respectively, with 15 bases between them. Germline V lookup: CDR1 PRHDT, CDR2 FYEKMQ (reference sequence). CDR3 in DNA: TGTGCCAGCAGCCCGAGTGGGGGGACCAACACCATATATTTT. It specifies CASSPSGGTNTIYF.

Here the CDR3 DNA reads TGTGCCAGTAGTATAGTACGATCTGGGGCCAACGTCCTGACTTTC. Residues: CASSIVRSGANVLTF. The chain joins TRBV19 to TRBJ2-6; D is undetermined. The V gene lost 1 base and the J gene lost 1 base, with 5 bases spanning the gap. Germline values: CDR1 LNHDA, CDR2 SQIVND (reference sequence). This CDR3 has 15 amino acids.

There are a few counts of this clonotype. The chain combines TRBV7-9 with TRBJ2-6; tentatively, D is TRBD1 or TRBD2 (6 bases each). The V end was cut by 6 bases, the J end by 4 bases, with 16 bases between. The germline V gene encodes CDR1 SEHNR and CDR2 FQNEAQ (reference sequence). The CDR3 loop spans 16 amino acids. Here the CDR3 reads CASRNREVAGANVLTF. The CDR3 nucleotides are TGTGCCAGCAGGAACAGGGAGGTGGCCGGGGCCAACGTCCTGACTTTC.

J is TRBJ2-7 and V is TRBV15; the D gene is possibly TRBD2 (5 bases). CDR3 size: 15 residues. V dropped 3 bases and J dropped 3 bases, with 15 bases sitting between them. The V gene's germline CDR1 is LNHNV and CDR2 YYDKDF (reference sequence). In DNA form, the CDR3 reads TGTGCCACCAGCAGGGAGGTTGGACGAATCTACGAGCAGTACTTC. Translating it yields CATSREVGRIYEQYF.